This T cell receptor beta chain was documented in a study of beta chain features in type 1 diabetes (dated by TCRdb to the late 2010s). Turning to the overall study: No differences in mean age, gender distribution, total cell number or subset yield were found between patients and healthy donors. Across all samples, approximately 98,000,000 sorted cells were examined, and cell number per subset correlated strongly with RNA yield. The study compared TCRB repertoires of sorted circulating CD4+ T cell subsets between recently diagnosed type 1 diabetes patients and matched healthy donors. Naive and central memory subsets were obtained from all 30 or so donors, but regulatory and stem cell-like memory subsets were isolated from only 8 patients and about 8 healthy donors.

What the study reported, not specific to this receptor: Fewer insertions and more nucleotide deletions at VDJ recombination sites were observed in patients with type 1 diabetes, implying thymic rearrangement abnormalities. Naive, central memory and regulatory TCRB repertoires appeared more similar among patients than among healthy donors. Shorter templates might have been favored by PCR, but patient and control samples were amplified and corrected together, so both groups would have been affected equally by any skew. Because cDNA was sequenced instead of genomic DNA, highly expressing activated cells could be over-represented, though the groups showed no difference in activation or CD3 levels. Type 1 diabetes patients showed a moderate but significant shortening of TCRB CDR3 length in all four CD4+ subsets. Only small numbers of individuals were included in the HLA sub-analyses, which left unresolved whether HLA type had any influence on TCRB rearrangement.

Between the V and J ends, shortened by 0 bases and 11 bases respectively, the junction contains 19 bases. Its CDR3 holds 16 amino acids, cysteine through phenylalanine. Only CDR3 DNA is held: 48 bases, read in frame from base 1. The germline V gene encodes CDR1 MGHRA and CDR2 YSYEKL. Each donor gave one peripheral blood draw, averaging approximately 110 mL, which was collected into heparinised tubes. A BD FACSAria II was used to sort naive, central memory, regulatory and stem cell-like memory CD4+ T cells with a panel that included CD45RO, CCR7, CD25, CD127, CD95 and CD27. Every sorted population had a purity above 95%. Right away, PBMCs were isolated by Lymphoprep density gradient centrifugation and were stained directly, with no culture step. So that batch effects would be minimized, each experiment stained and sorted samples in pairs, pairing one healthy donor with one patient. Note on this clone: Its antigen is currently not known. No quality values exist for individual bases; no much larger clone is one base distant.

All of the isolated RNA was reverse transcribed with the High Capacity cDNA Reverse Transcription Kit, so expressed TCRB transcripts were sequenced. Naive, central memory and regulatory T cell samples underwent deep immunoSEQ sequencing, averaging roughly 3.5 million total reads per sample. After sorted cells were lysed in RLT buffer, RNA was extracted with DNase-treated RNeasy Micro or Mini kits, with the choice depending on cell number. Each cell subset was processed on its own to prevent cross-contamination, while patient and healthy donor samples were processed together. Using the immunoSEQ multiplex PCR, TCRB sequences were amplified from cDNA into 87-bp fragments spanning the CDR3 region. Amplicons were sequenced on the Illumina HiSeq platform. Turning to the authors' computational methods: Synthetic template baselines were used to correct PCR bias computationally, reads within Hamming distance 2 were collapsed, and singletons that could not be merged were discarded. Reads were aligned to IMGT to assign V, D and J genes, CDR3 length, and insertions or deletions at six rearrangement sites. Within each subset, clonotype counts were normalized to sorted cell number, after which true diversity and Gini coefficients were computed with the tcR R package. The overlap coefficient, calculated on TCRB nucleotide sequences, was used to quantify repertoire sharing. Out-of-frame TCRB sequences from naive cells were analyzed to stand in for the pre-selection repertoire. TCRdb limited this immuneACCESS table to in-frame rearrangements with V and J called. A share of clones is missing; checked studies link under half to unresolved V genes, and the rest is unexplained. V and J calls plus clone size are reproduced from that table; the DNA served to infer D and trimming. A total of more than 550,000 clones appear in this sample, around an eighth of them only once. Just under 0.04% of the sample rests with the top ten.

This TCR derives from a man younger than 35 with type 1 diabetes. The chain joins TRBV4-1 to TRBJ1-4; a tentative D call is TRBD1 (6 bases match). The sample consisted of naive CD4+ T cells from blood. Reading the label with the study, this specimen's cell subset or site is: true naive CD4+ T cells. The DNA is as follows: TGCGCCAGCAGCCAAGAAGTAGAACAGGGCTTATACAAACTGTTTTTT. It encodes CASSQEVEQGLYKLFF.